Listed below are T cell receptor beta chains from one sample, sequenced in a study of cytomegalovirus exposure and HLA in healthy donors. The protocol was immunoSEQ multiplex PCR, while the TCRdb copy is restricted to in-frame clones and leaves out a portion. The table records 70,000 to 85,000 clones, 70% to 80% of them present only once. Material: PBMCs. These TCRs come from a man aged 40-55 years in good health and CMV-seropositive. Each CDR3 is given with its conserved first and last residue. Each record gives: V gene, clone size, D gene, J gene, CDR3 protein, CDR3 DNA. A D gene is named only where the DNA matches it firmly. Not all rows give a size; the values are once, few, many and, for expanded clones, a class.

>TRBV28|NA|TRBD1|TRBJ1-1
CASIPQGVPEAFF
TGTGCCAGCATCCCTCAGGGGGTGCCGGAAGCTTTCTTT
>TRBV6-6|NA|NA|TRBJ1-1
CASSYSLEGTEAFF
TGTGCCAGCAGTTACTCGTTAGAGGGCACTGAAGCTTTCTTT
>TRBV10-3|NA|NA|TRBJ1-2
CAISPPGNYGYTF
TGTGCCATCAGTCCGCCCGGTAACTATGGCTACACCTTC
>TRBV14|few|TRBD1|TRBJ1-1
CASSPWTGPNTEAFF
TGTGCCAGCAGCCCCTGGACAGGGCCGAACACTGAAGCTTTCTTT
>TRBV7-9|NA|TRBD2|TRBJ2-1
CASSGSGRGDEQFF
TGTGCCAGCAGTGGGAGCGGGAGAGGCGATGAGCAGTTCTTC
>TRBV7-8|NA|NA|TRBJ2-7
CASSPRLVGRRRAYEQYF
TGTGCCAGCAGCCCAAGACTCGTTGGTCGCAGAAGAGCCTACGAGCAGTACTTC
>TRBV28|NA|TRBD1|TRBJ1-4
CASSLFVTGDLTTNEKLFF
TGTGCCAGCAGTTTATTCGTGACAGGGGACCTAACAACTAATGAAAAACTGTTTTTT
>TRBV7-2|few|NA|TRBJ2-3
CASRPTSGTGTDTQYF
TGTGCCAGCAGGCCGACCTCCGGGACTGGAACAGATACGCAGTATTTT
>TRBV4-2|NA|TRBD2|TRBJ2-2
CASSQESTSGGSRELFF
TGTGCCAGCAGCCAAGAAAGTACTAGCGGGGGGAGTCGGGAGCTGTTTTTT
>TRBV19|NA|TRBD1|TRBJ1-2
CASSMGQGASGYTF
TGTGCCAGTAGTATGGGACAGGGGGCGAGTGGCTACACCTTC
>TRBV5-1|NA|TRBD1|TRBJ1-2
CASSWDSYYGYTF
TGCGCCAGCAGCTGGGACAGCTACTATGGCTACACCTTC
>TRBV20-1|NA|NA|TRBJ2-7
CSASQGNEQYF
TGCAGTGCTTCTCAGGGTAACGAGCAGTACTTC
>TRBV28|NA|NA|TRBJ1-5
CASSSQGQPQHF
TGTGCCAGCAGTTCACAGGGTCAGCCCCAGCATTTT
>TRBV7-2|NA|NA|TRBJ1-5
CASSFTGGAGQPQHF
TGTGCCAGCAGCTTCACGGGGGGGGCGGGTCAGCCCCAGCATTTT
>TRBV6-5|NA|NA|TRBJ1-4
CASDTHRDINEKLFF
TGTGCCAGCGACACGCACCGGGACATAAATGAAAAACTGTTTTTT
>TRBV28|NA|NA|TRBJ2-7
CASSLLAGFGTYEQYF
TGTGCCAGCAGTTTATTGGCAGGGTTTGGAACCTACGAGCAGTACTTC
>TRBV15|NA|NA|TRBJ2-7
CATSRGGWQSYEQYF
TGTGCCACCAGCAGAGGTGGTTGGCAGTCCTACGAGCAGTACTTC
>TRBV9|NA|NA|TRBJ1-1
CASSVAGRMNTEAFF
TGTGCCAGCAGCGTGGCGGGACGGATGAACACTGAAGCTTTCTTT
>TRBV15|NA|TRBD1|TRBJ1-6
CATSRTGTGDSPLHF
TGTGCCACCAGCAGAACCGGGACAGGGGATTCACCCCTCCACTTT
>TRBV6-5|NA|NA|TRBJ2-7
CASSYESYSYEQYF
TGTGCCAGCAGTTACGAGTCCTACTCCTACGAGCAGTACTTC
>TRBV7-9|NA|TRBD2|TRBJ2-1
CASSLSRGLADNTEQFF
TGTGCCAGCAGCTTAAGCAGGGGACTAGCGGACAATACCGAGCAGTTCTTC